One sample yielded the 31 T cell receptor beta chains listed below, sequenced in a study of T cells in Graves' hyperthyroidism and ophthalmopathy. Researchers took RNA transcripts and amplified the TCR beta CDR3 regions from them. A first-round RT-PCR of the TCR CDR3 used the HTBI primer set. From the multiplex PCR reads, TCRdb called clonotypes with MiXCR, one entry per CDR3 protein. This sample has about 410,000 distinct CDR3 sequences, with under 15% found just once. The specimen was blood. The source of these receptors is a man between 18 and 35 years old with Graves' ophthalmopathy.

J is TRBJ2-7 and V is TRBV27; D unresolved. This CDR3 comprises 13 residues. V was pared by 9 bases and J by 5 bases, with 17 bases between. Germline CDR1 reads MNHEY; CDR2 reads SMNVEV (reference sequence). CDR3 residues: CASSRARRDEQYF. The CDR3 bases are TGTGCCAGTTCTCGCGCACGTCGGGACGAGCAGTACTTC.

The chain combines TRBV10-3 with TRBJ2-4; no clear D. The CDR3 sequence is 12 residues long. Germline lookup yields CDR1 ENHRY and CDR2 SYGVKD. Trimming took 1 base from V and 6 from J, leaving 4 bases between them. CDR3 sequence (DNA): TGTGCCATCAGTGAGTGGGGAAACATTCAGTACTTC. Translation: CAISEWGNIQYF.

This clonotype has at least ten counts. This chain joins TRBV12-3 or TRBV12-4 and TRBJ2-1; tentatively, D is TRBD1 (6 bases). Trimming pared 10 bases from V and 5 bases from J, leaving 18 bases between. The CDR3 is made up of 14 amino acids. The CDR3, as DNA: TGTGCCAACACGAGACAGGAGCTTCACAATGAGCAGTTCTTC. Its protein is CANTRQELHNEQFF.

This clonotype was counted ten times or more. The chain uses TRBV10-3 and TRBJ2-1; 7 bases are a match to TRBD2. Germline lookup yields CDR1 ENHRY and CDR2 SYGVKD. CDR3 length equals 13 residues. Trimming removed 5 bases from V and 6 bases from J; junction bases left unmatched: 4. The CDR3: CAISQRDLNEQFF. The CDR3 DNA reads as TGTGCCATCAGTCAGCGGGACCTCAATGAGCAGTTCTTC.

The chain couples TRBV10-3 to TRBJ1-6; D remains unclear. Germline values: CDR1 ENHRY, CDR2 SYGVKD. V lost 11 bases and J lost 0, with 17 bases in between. The CDR3 is made up of 16 amino acids. Here the CDR3 reads CAASGGGSSYNSPLHF. CDR3 coding DNA: TGTGCCGCGTCTGGTGGTGGGAGCTCCTATAATTCACCCCTCCACTTT.

Many counts were recorded for this clonotype. This sequence joins TRBV20-1 and TRBJ1-1; the match to TRBD1 covers 7 bases. Unmatched junction bases numbered 6, after V lost 4 bases and J lost 4 bases. CDR1 and CDR2 (germline): DFQATT, SNEGSKA (reference sequence). This CDR3 has 13 amino acids. CDR3 sequence: CSAKRQGGTEAFF. The CDR3 DNA is TGCAGTGCTAAAAGACAGGGCGGCACTGAAGCTTTCTTT.

Ten or more counts support this clonotype. The chain combines TRBV5-1 with TRBJ1-2, with a tentative D call TRBD1 (5 bases). The germline V and J ends were trimmed by 1 base and 6 bases, with 16 bases remaining between them. This CDR3 region has 15 residues. The germline V gene has CDR1 SGHRS and CDR2 YFSETQ. Written as DNA, the CDR3 is TGCGCCAGCAGCTTGAGTCAGGGTGTGTTCAATGGCTACACCTTC. It translates to CASSLSQGVFNGYTF. The full variable domain, with the rest looked up from reference TRBV5-1 and TRBJ1-2, is KAGVTQTPRYLIKTRGQQVTLSCSPISGHRSVSWYQQTPGQGLQFLFEYFSETQRNKGNFPGRFSGRQFSNSRSEMNVSTLELGDSALYLCASSLSQGVFNGYTFGSGTRLTVV.

In its sample, this clonotype was seen many times. The chain carries TRBV24-1 and TRBJ2-1; TRBD2 matches at 10 bases. Trimming removed 6 bases from V and 6 bases from J; junction bases left unmatched: 4. Germline CDR1 and CDR2: KGHDR and SFDVKD. The CDR3 is 14 residues long. CDR3 nucleotides: TGTGCCACCAGTAGGACTAGCGGAATCAATGAGCAGTTCTTC. This sequence encodes CATSRTSGINEQFF.

The sample holds many counts of this clonotype. The gene calls are TRBV27 and TRBJ2-7, with TRBD1 matching over 8 bases. V lost 4 bases, J lost 1 base, and 9 bases stayed unmatched. Germline-derived CDR1 and CDR2 are MNHEY and SMNVEV (reference sequence). CDR3 length: 16 residues. The CDR3 DNA follows: TGTGCCAGCAGTTCCCAACAGGGGGAGTTATCCTACGAGCAGTACTTC. Translated: CASSSQQGELSYEQYF.

This clonotype was recorded many times. V gene TRBV20-1 combines with J gene TRBJ2-7; 10 bases are a match to TRBD1. From germline, CDR1 is DFQATT and CDR2 SNEGSKA (reference sequence). Unmatched junction bases numbered 12, after V lost 4 bases and J lost 6 bases. There are 15 residues in the CDR3. CDR3: CSAITGDRGLSEQYF. The CDR3 DNA reads TGCAGTGCTATAACGGGGGACAGGGGTTTATCCGAGCAGTACTTC.

This clonotype has only a few counts. J is TRBJ1-1 and V is TRBV29-1; D is uncertain. The CDR3 has 15 residues. V lost 2 bases to trimming and J lost 0 bases, with 13 bases between them. Germline CDR1 reads SQVTM; CDR2 reads ANQGSEA. CDR3 in amino acids: CSVELGVRMNTEAFF. DNA for the CDR3: TGCAGCGTTGAATTAGGTGTTCGCATGAACACTGAAGCTTTCTTT. The whole variable domain, filled in from reference TRBV29-1 and TRBJ1-1, reads SAVISQKPSRDICQRGTSLTIQCQVDSQVTMMFWYRQQPGQSLTLIATANQGSEATYESGFVIDKFPISRPNLTFSTLTVSNMSPEDSSIYLCSVELGVRMNTEAFFGQGTRLTVV.

This clonotype was observed at least ten times. CDR3 nucleotide sequence: TGTGCCAGCAGCTTGGACGACTACCCCTACGAGCAGTACTTC. Protein product: CASSLDDYPYEQYF. This chain uses TRBV11-1 with TRBJ2-7, with D perhaps matching TRBD2 (5 bases). Germline loops: CDR1 SGHAT, CDR2 FQDESV (reference sequence). This CDR3 has 14 residues. With 3 bases removed from V and 2 bases from J, the gap between germline ends came to 11 bases.

At least ten counts were recorded for this clonotype. The chain employs TRBV6-1 and TRBJ1-1, with 7 bases aligning to TRBD1. Trimming took 6 bases from V and 4 from J; bases not matched to a gene: 8. The CDR3 consists of 14 residues. CDR1 and CDR2 (germline): MNHNS, SASEGT. CDR3 nucleotides: TGTGCCAGCAGGGAACAGGGGTCGAGCACTGAAGCTTTCTTT. The encoded protein is CASREQGSSTEAFF.

In this sample, this clonotype turned up a few times. The rearrangement joins TRBV9 to TRBJ2-7; D possibly corresponds to TRBD1 (5 bases). The CDR3 runs 15 residues. CDR1 is SGDLS and CDR2 is YYNGEE in the germline V gene. The germline V and J ends were trimmed by 0 bases and 3 bases, with 13 bases remaining between them. The CDR3, as DNA: TGTGCCAGCAGCGTAGGTCTGGGGCAAGACTACGAGCAGTACTTC. Translation: CASSVGLGQDYEQYF.

This clonotype was seen many times. The chain links TRBV27 to TRBJ2-1; 8 positions match TRBD1. The germline gives CDR1 MNHEY, CDR2 SMNVEV (reference sequence). The V gene end was trimmed by 5 bases and the J gene end by 7 bases; junction bases not matched to a gene: 7. This CDR3 has 14 amino acids. The CDR3 bases are TGTGCCAGCAGTCCCGTGGACAGGGTAAATGAGCAGTTCTTC. It is translated as CASSPVDRVNEQFF.

The chain combines TRBV7-8 with TRBJ2-4; 9 nucleotides align to TRBD1. The CDR3 runs 16 residues. V dropped 6 bases and J dropped 7; count of bases not matched to a gene: 13. The germline gives CDR1 SGHVS, CDR2 FQNEAQ. CDR3 bases: TGTGCCAGCAGTGCAATTATGCCGGGACAGGGCAACATTCAGTACTTC. Its protein is CASSAIMPGQGNIQYF. Filled out from reference TRBV7-8 and TRBJ2-4, the complete variable domain reads GAGVSQSPRYKVAKRGQDVALRCDPISGHVSLFWYQQALGQGPEFLTYFQNEAQLDKSGLPSDRFFAERPEGSVSTLKIQRTQQEDSAVYLCASSAIMPGQGNIQYFGAGTRLSVL.

The CDR3: CSAVGLAGDEQFF. The CDR3 coding sequence is TGCAGTGCAGTGGGACTAGCGGGGGATGAGCAGTTCTTC. The gene calls are TRBV20-1 and TRBJ2-1; 14 bases align to TRBD2. The CDR3 consists of 13 residues. With V trimmed by 6 bases and J by 8 bases, 3 bases remained unmatched. Germline-derived CDR1 and CDR2 are DFQATT and SNEGSKA (reference sequence).

This clonotype was detected a few times. The chain carries TRBV2 and TRBJ2-7; TRBD1 is a possible D gene (5 bases). The V end was cut by 6 bases, the J end by 3 bases, with 21 bases between. The CDR3 spans 16 residues. Germline V lookup: CDR1 SNHLY, CDR2 FYNNEI. CDR3 in DNA: TGTGCCAGCAGGCAGAACAGGTGGGAAAGGAACTACGAGCAGTACTTC. Its translation is CASRQNRWERNYEQYF.

There are many counts of this clonotype. The V gene is TRBV11-3, the J gene TRBJ2-3; a weak D match, TRBD2 (7 bases). CDR1 and CDR2 from the germline V gene are SGHNT and YENEEA. Trimming took off 3 bases at V and 4 bases at J, with 14 bases between the two ends. The CDR3 totals 15 residues. As DNA, the CDR3 is TGTGCCAGCAGCTTTACGGGGGGCCTGCCAGATACGCAGTATTTT. Translation: CASSFTGGLPDTQYF.

This clonotype was observed a few times. This chain connects TRBV4-1 to TRBJ2-7; D is possibly TRBD1 (5 bases). This CDR3 has 14 residues. V lost 1 base and J 0 bases, leaving 7 bases between the germline ends. The germline V gene encodes CDR1 MGHRA and CDR2 YSYEKL. CDR3 protein: CASSQAGFSYEQYF. CDR3 DNA sequence: TGCGCCAGCAGCCAAGCAGGGTTCTCCTACGAGCAGTACTTC.

This clonotype has just a few counts. One end of the junction is discordant with germline, which a read error may explain. The V and J genes are TRBV18 and TRBJ1-1; D gene ambiguous. Germline V gene data show CDR1 as KGHSH and CDR2 as LQKENI. CDR3 length equals 13 residues. This CDR3 reads CASSPPGNTEALF. CDR3 in DNA: TGTGCCAGCTCACCACCGGGTAACACTGAAGCTCTCTTT. The whole variable domain, remainder taken from reference TRBV18 and TRBJ1-1, is NAGVMQNPRHLVRRRGQEARLRCSPMKGHSHVYWYRQLPEEGLKFMVYLQKENIIDESGMPKERFSAEFPKEGPSILRIQQVVRGDSAAYFCASSPPGNTEALFGQGTRLTVV.

This clonotype came up many times. V and J are TRBV6-1 and TRBJ1-2; D is ambiguous. The germline CDR1 and CDR2 sequences are MNHNS and SASEGT. This CDR3 is 12 amino acids long. V dropped 3 bases and J dropped 4 bases, with 6 bases sitting between them. CDR3 protein: CASSDVIYGYTF. Here the CDR3 DNA reads TGTGCCAGCAGTGACGTAATCTATGGCTACACCTTC.

The rearrangement links TRBV6-2 or TRBV6-3 to TRBJ2-1; 13 positions agree with TRBD2. The junction had 7 bases not matched to a gene; V was cut back by 2 bases and J by 3 bases. Germline CDR1 reads MNHEY; CDR2 reads SVGEGT. This CDR3 spans 18 amino acids. CDR3: CASSYLGLAGVLYNEQFF. In DNA, the CDR3 is TGTGCCAGCAGTTACCTCGGACTAGCGGGAGTTCTCTACAATGAGCAGTTCTTC.

The J gene is TRBJ1-2, the V gene TRBV20-1; 7 nucleotides agree with TRBD1. Germline values: CDR1 DFQATT, CDR2 SNEGSKA (reference sequence). Losses at the gene ends were 1 base for V and 4 bases for J; bases not matched to a gene: 6. CDR3 length equals 14 residues. CDR3 amino acids: CSARVFRDSYGYTF. In DNA, the CDR3 is TGCAGTGCTAGAGTTTTCCGGGACAGCTATGGCTACACCTTC.

This clonotype was detected ten times or more. The J gene is TRBJ2-7, the V gene TRBV6-5; a possible D gene is TRBD2 (5 bases). The ends were cut back, 0 bases at V and 5 bases at J, with 26 bases in the middle. The CDR3 has 19 amino acids. Germline V gives CDR1 MNHEY, CDR2 SVGAGI. Written as DNA, the CDR3 is TGTGCCAGCAGTTACTCACCACTTCGTCGAGGACTTCCTTACAACGAGCAGTACTTC. It specifies CASSYSPLRRGLPYNEQYF.

The gene calls are TRBV19 and TRBJ2-7, with 8 bases matching TRBD2. Unmatched junction bases numbered 5, after V lost 7 bases and J lost 0 bases. In germline, CDR1 is LNHDA, CDR2 SQIVND (reference sequence). The CDR3 covers 14 residues. The CDR3 loop reads CASKTSGSSYEQYF. For the CDR3, the DNA is TGTGCCAGTAAAACCAGCGGGAGCTCCTACGAGCAGTACTTC. The variable domain in full, with the rest retrieved from reference TRBV19 and TRBJ2-7, is DGGITQSPKYLFRKEGQNVTLSCEQNLNHDAMYWYRQDPGQGLRLIYYSQIVNDFQKGDIAEGYSVSREKKESFPLTVTSAQKNPTAFYLCASKTSGSSYEQYFGPGTRLTVT.

The chain uses TRBV30 and TRBJ1-2; no clear D. Germline CDR1 GTSNPN, CDR2 SVGIG (reference sequence). This CDR3 is 11 amino acids long. Trimming pared 5 bases from V and 2 bases from J, leaving 6 bases between. CDR3 sequence reads: CAWGRNYGYTF. Here the CDR3 DNA reads TGTGCCTGGGGAAGGAACTATGGCTACACCTTC.

Many counts were recorded for this clonotype. The rearrangement uses TRBV11-3 and TRBJ2-5; maybe TRBD1 (6 bases). Trimming pared 0 bases from V and 7 bases from J, leaving 12 bases between. CDR1 and CDR2 from the germline V gene are SGHNT and YENEEA. CDR3 length: 14 residues. The DNA for the CDR3 is TGTGCCAGCAGCTTAGAGGACAGCCAACCGACCCAGTACTTC. Encoded protein: CASSLEDSQPTQYF. The entire variable domain, with the rest obtained from reference TRBV11-3 and TRBJ2-5, is as follows: EAGVVQSPRYKIIEKKQPVAFWCNPISGHNTLYWYLQNLGQGPELLIRYENEEAVDDSQLPKDRFSAERLKGVDSTLKIQPAELGDSAVYLCASSLEDSQPTQYFGPGTRLLVL.

This clonotype has more than one count but fewer than ten. The chain couples TRBV5-8 to TRBJ1-2; TRBD1 agrees at 11 bases. The CDR3 runs 15 residues. The germline gives CDR1 SGHTS, CDR2 YDEGEE. Losses at the gene ends were 5 bases for V and 3 bases for J; bases not matched to a gene: 6. CDR3 coding DNA: TGTGCCAGCAGACCTGGGACAGGGGGGGACTATGGCTACACCTTC. This codes for CASRPGTGGDYGYTF.

This clonotype was picked up many times. The chain links TRBV12-5 to TRBJ2-3, with 8 positions matching TRBD2. V trimming: 6 bases; J trimming: 1 base; junction bases outside the gene matches: 6. CDR3 length equals 15 residues. Germline assignment: CDR1 LGHNT and CDR2 FRNRAP. The CDR3 loop reads CASGWGLGGTDTQYF. As DNA, the CDR3 is TGTGCTAGTGGGTGGGGACTAGGGGGCACAGATACGCAGTATTTT.

As regards this clonotype: This sequence may be a read error, since a much larger clone differs from it by one base. In this CDR3 the conserved last residue, phenylalanine or tryptophan, is missing, so a read error is likely. This rearrangement joins TRBV7-8 to TRBJ2-1, with D unclear. The CDR3 has 16 residues. V gave up 1 base and J gave up 8 bases, with 18 bases separating them. Germline CDR1 SGHVS, CDR2 FQNEAQ. CDR3 bases: TGTGCCAGCAGCTTAGGGGCTGGACCAACCCGCGATGAGCAGTTCTCC. It translates to CASSLGAGPTRDEQFS.